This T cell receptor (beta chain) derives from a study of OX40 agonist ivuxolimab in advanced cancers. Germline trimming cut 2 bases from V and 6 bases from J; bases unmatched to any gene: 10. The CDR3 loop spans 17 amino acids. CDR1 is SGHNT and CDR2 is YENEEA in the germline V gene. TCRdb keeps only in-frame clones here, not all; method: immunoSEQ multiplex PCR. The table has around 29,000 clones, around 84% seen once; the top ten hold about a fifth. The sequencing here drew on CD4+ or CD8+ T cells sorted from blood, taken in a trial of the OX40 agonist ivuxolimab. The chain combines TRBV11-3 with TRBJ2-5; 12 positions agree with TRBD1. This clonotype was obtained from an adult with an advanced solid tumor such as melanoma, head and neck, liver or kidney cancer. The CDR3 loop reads CASSLINSGTGGKTQYF. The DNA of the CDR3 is TGTGCCAGCAGCTTAATCAATTCCGGGACAGGGGGCAAGACCCAGTACTTC.